These 5 T cell receptor beta chains were sequenced from one sample in a study of T cell responses to AZD1222 COVID-19 vaccine. Libraries were prepared by immunoSEQ multiplex PCR; TCRdb keeps only in-frame clonotypes and omits some of them. The table has approximately 160,000 clones, about nine tenths seen once. Sequences were derived from peripheral blood, sampled on day 0 of AZD1222 vaccination. The receptor source for this set is an adult in good health.

The gene calls are TRBV12-2 and TRBJ2-1; the D segment call TRBD2 is taken from the table without a DNA check. TRBV12-2 is a documented pseudogene. The CDR3 length is 17 residues. The DNA of the CDR3 is TGTGCAAGTCGCTTAGCGCGGATAGCTATCTCCTACAATGAGCAGTTCTTC. Protein product: CASRLARIAISYNEQFF.

The V call is TRBV2, the J call TRBJ1-2; D call uncertain. The CDR3 extends over 14 amino acids. Germline V lookup: CDR1 SNHLY, CDR2 FYNNEI. V was pared by 6 bases and J by 4 bases, with 15 bases between. CDR3 nucleotide sequence: TGTGCCAGCAGCCTTACAAGGGTCGCCTATGGCTACACCTTC. It encodes CASSLTRVAYGYTF.

The count of this clone is one. The V gene is TRBV6-5, the J gene TRBJ1-5, with D perhaps TRBD1 (6 bases). From germline, CDR1 is MNHEY and CDR2 SVGAGI. This CDR3 spans 15 amino acids. Trimming cost V 5 bases and J 5 bases, with 16 bases left between them. In DNA, the CDR3 is TGTGCCAGCAGTCTGATAAGACAGGCCGATCAGCCCCAGCATTTT. This translates into CASSLIRQADQPQHF.

The chain has TRBV6-5 and TRBJ1-2; 7 bases map to TRBD1. CDR3 size: 13 residues. Germline loops: CDR1 MNHEY, CDR2 SVGAGI. V was pared by 7 bases and J by 2 bases, with 4 bases of the junction left unmatched. CDR3 in amino acids: CASNQGGNYGYTF. The CDR3 DNA reads as TGTGCCAGCAACCAGGGGGGGAACTATGGCTACACCTTC.

The chain employs TRBV28 and TRBJ1-4; unclear D gene. This CDR3 has 15 amino acids. The V end lost 8 bases, the J end lost 0 bases, and 13 bases lay between the germline ends. Per the germline V gene, CDR1 is MDHEN and CDR2 is SYDVKM. The DNA of the CDR3 is TGTGCCAGCCGAACTGGGCCCGCAACTAATGAAAAACTGTTTTTT. Translating it yields CASRTGPATNEKLFF.